What follows is one T cell receptor beta chain and its context. Its target is unknown. For each subset, genomic DNA was distributed in equal portions over several immunoSEQ plates. Clones were read by immunoSEQ multiplex PCR, and TCRdb kept only the in-frame ones, dropping some. The data contain about 2.4 million clones, approximately 90% of them singletons. The data were obtained in a study of shared clonotypes between healthy human individuals. Study-wide results and caveats: Naive subsets, compared against memory subsets, generally had larger estimated richness values.

V lost 4 bases and J 3 bases, leaving 9 bases between the germline ends. Germline lookup yields CDR1 MNHNS and CDR2 SASEGT. CDR3 length: 14 residues. Negatively enriched CD4+ T cells were divided by CD45RA into naive and memory. Sequences were obtained from naive CD4+ T cells sorted from blood. Subset noted: CD45RA+ positively selected. The source of this sequence is a man younger than 35 in good health. This chain joins TRBV6-1 and TRBJ2-2; maybe TRBD1 (5 bases). Here the CDR3 DNA reads TGTGCCAGCAGTGGACAGACAGACACCGGGGAGCTGTTTTTT. It encodes CASSGQTDTGELFF.